The 7 T cell receptor beta chains below were found in one sample sequenced in a study of regulatory dendritic cells for organ transplantation. The data were produced by immunoSEQ multiplex PCR, yet TCRdb's version contains in-frame clones alone and is incomplete. The sample shows around 12,000 clones, 74% of them seen only once. Their target antigens are unknown. Allogeneic regulatory or mature dendritic cells were co-cultured for more than 4 days with CFSE-labeled sorted T cells at 1:10. Sequencing was carried out using naive CD4+ T cells from blood cultured with regulatory dendritic cells. Subset of the sample: CD45RA+ naive T cells. These receptors all come from a human donor in good health.

The chain employs TRBV19 and TRBJ1-1; 8 bases align to TRBD1. V trimming: 5 bases; J trimming: 0 bases; junction bases outside the gene matches: 2. Germline CDR1 is LNHDA and CDR2 is SQIVND (reference sequence). This CDR3 contains 14 residues. CDR3 protein: CASSDRGLNTEAFF. CDR3 DNA sequence: TGTGCCAGTAGTGACAGGGGCCTGAACACTGAAGCTTTCTTT.

The chain links TRBV6-1 to TRBJ1-1, with D uncertain. Germline CDR1 and CDR2: MNHNS and SASEGT. Trimming removed 3 bases at V and 1 base at J, with 3 bases between. The CDR3 consists of 12 residues. The CDR3 protein is CASSDRNTEAFF. DNA of the CDR3: TGTGCCAGCAGTGACAGGAACACTGAAGCTTTCTTT.

The chain joins TRBV5-1 to TRBJ2-5, with 7 positions matching TRBD2. The V gene end was trimmed by 2 bases and the J gene end by 2 bases; junction bases not matched to a gene: 6. CDR1 is SGHRS, CDR2 YFSETQ, per germline. The CDR3 has 15 amino acids. CDR3 DNA: TGCGCCAGCAGCTTTGGGGGGGGACGGCAAGAGACCCAGTACTTC. It specifies CASSFGGGRQETQYF. Full variable domain (missing parts from reference TRBV5-1 and TRBJ2-5): KAGVTQTPRYLIKTRGQQVTLSCSPISGHRSVSWYQQTPGQGLQFLFEYFSETQRNKGNFPGRFSGRQFSNSRSEMNVSTLELGDSALYLCASSFGGGRQETQYFGPGTRLLVL.

This chain joins TRBV6-5 and TRBJ1-2; 7 bases line up with TRBD1. CDR3 size: 14 residues. V lost 6 bases and J lost 4; bases outside the gene matches: 8. From germline, CDR1 is MNHEY and CDR2 SVGAGI. CDR3 residues: CASRSPSGGYGYTF. The CDR3 DNA reads as TGTGCCAGCAGGTCCCCTTCAGGGGGCTATGGCTACACCTTC.

This clone appeared a few times. V is TRBV27 and J is TRBJ1-2; 8 bases line up with TRBD1. CDR1 is MNHEY, CDR2 SMNVEV, per germline (reference sequence). V dropped 5 bases and J dropped 0; count of bases not matched to a gene: 8. The CDR3 totals 16 residues. CDR3 sequence reads: CASSPGTGQSNYGYTF. CDR3 in DNA: TGTGCCAGCAGTCCCGGGACAGGCCAATCTAACTATGGCTACACCTTC.

In this sample, this clone turned up a few times. The V and J genes are TRBV5-1 and TRBJ1-5; tentatively, D is TRBD1 (6 bases). Germline CDR1 SGHRS, CDR2 YFSETQ. Trimming took off 0 bases at V and 6 bases at J, with 10 bases between the two ends. The CDR3 spans 14 residues. This chain's CDR3 is CASSLDREGQPQHF. The CDR3 nucleotides are TGCGCCAGCAGCTTGGACAGGGAGGGTCAGCCCCAGCATTTT.

The J gene is TRBJ1-2, the V gene TRBV6-1, with D uncertain. Trimming cost V 0 bases and J 6 bases, with 5 bases left between them. The CDR3 consists of 12 residues. Germline V gives CDR1 MNHNS, CDR2 SASEGT. The CDR3 nucleotides read TGTGCCAGCAGTGAAGCGAGGGATGGCTACACCTTC. This codes for CASSEARDGYTF.